A selection of T cell receptor beta chains follows, all from one sample in a study of graft-versus-host responses after intestinal transplantation. For these TCRs, the target antigens are not known. Sequenced by immunoSEQ multiplex PCR; TCRdb stores in-frame clones only, minus some. Among under 150,000 clones listed, approximately 95% were seen once. The source material was unstimulated CD8+ T cells sorted from spleen or lymph node cells, sampled before intestinal transplant. The source is a human donor who received an intestinal transplant. The CDR3 runs from the conserved cysteine through the conserved F or W. Fields, in order: CDR3 protein, CDR3 DNA, J gene, D gene, clone size, V gene. A D gene is named only where the DNA matches it firmly. A row's size may be missing; if present it is once, few, many or a size class.

cdr3_aa: CAISVSVIYEQYF
cdr3_nt: TGTGCCATCAGTGTGTCAGTGATCTACGAGCAGTACTTC
j_call: TRBJ2-7
d_call: .
clone_size: .
v_call: TRBV10-3

cdr3_aa: CASGGSSLDRETQYF
cdr3_nt: TGTGCCAGCGGAGGGTCATCCCTTGACCGAGAGACCCAGTACTTC
j_call: TRBJ2-5
d_call: .
clone_size: .
v_call: TRBV6-8

cdr3_aa: CASSVVGGGPSDTQYF
cdr3_nt: TGTGCCAGCAGCGTAGTCGGGGGAGGGCCGTCAGATACGCAGTATTTT
j_call: TRBJ2-3
d_call: TRBD2
clone_size: .
v_call: TRBV9

cdr3_aa: CASSIHFGGSSGNTIYF
cdr3_nt: TGTGCCAGCAGCATCCACTTCGGGGGGAGCTCTGGAAACACCATATATTTT
j_call: TRBJ1-3
d_call: .
clone_size: .
v_call: TRBV28

cdr3_aa: CASMEEAYNEQFF
cdr3_nt: TGTGCCAGCATGGAAGAAGCCTACAATGAGCAGTTCTTC
j_call: TRBJ2-1
d_call: .
clone_size: .
v_call: TRBV7-9

cdr3_aa: CASSQVWRGLEYNEQFF
cdr3_nt: TGCGCCAGCAGCCAAGTCTGGAGGGGACTAGAGTACAATGAGCAGTTCTTC
j_call: TRBJ2-1
d_call: TRBD2
clone_size: .
v_call: TRBV4-1

cdr3_aa: CASSPGVGRGNGYTF
cdr3_nt: TGTGCCAGCAGCCCCGGGGTAGGGCGGGGAAATGGCTACACCTTC
j_call: TRBJ1-2
d_call: .
clone_size: .
v_call: TRBV9

cdr3_aa: CASSQGSGSRNEQFF
cdr3_nt: TGCGCCAGCAGCCAAGGTAGCGGGAGTAGGAATGAGCAGTTCTTC
j_call: TRBJ2-1
d_call: TRBD2
clone_size: .
v_call: TRBV4-3

cdr3_aa: CASSVEGLNTEAFF
cdr3_nt: TGTGCCAGCAGTGTTGAGGGCTTGAACACTGAAGCTTTCTTT
j_call: TRBJ1-1
d_call: .
clone_size: .
v_call: TRBV6-1

cdr3_aa: CASSLRGTDTQYF
cdr3_nt: TGTGCCAGCAGTTTAAGGGGGACGGATACGCAGTATTTT
j_call: TRBJ2-3
d_call: .
clone_size: .
v_call: TRBV27

cdr3_aa: CTSSLALADNNEQFF
cdr3_nt: TGCACCAGCAGCCTGGCGCTAGCGGATAACAATGAGCAGTTCTTC
j_call: TRBJ2-1
d_call: .
clone_size: .
v_call: TRBV1

cdr3_aa: CASSLKGGPNTGELFF
cdr3_nt: TGTGCCAGCAGCTTAAAAGGGGGCCCGAACACCGGGGAGCTGTTTTTT
j_call: TRBJ2-2
d_call: TRBD1
clone_size: .
v_call: TRBV7-8

cdr3_aa: CASSQDGDRGETQYF
cdr3_nt: TGCGCCAGCAGCCAAGACGGGGACAGGGGAGAGACCCAGTACTTC
j_call: TRBJ2-5
d_call: TRBD1
clone_size: .
v_call: TRBV4-1

cdr3_aa: CASSPLGGGSYEQYF
cdr3_nt: TGCGCCAGCAGCCCTTTAGGGGGGGGGTCCTACGAGCAGTACTTC
j_call: TRBJ2-7
d_call: .
clone_size: .
v_call: TRBV4-1

cdr3_aa: CASSFWIFGASNYGYTF
cdr3_nt: TGTGCCAGCAGCTTCTGGATATTTGGGGCATCAAACTATGGCTACACCTTC
j_call: TRBJ1-2
d_call: .
clone_size: .
v_call: TRBV7-9

cdr3_aa: CASSENRQYNEQFF
cdr3_nt: TGCGCCAGCAGCGAAAACAGGCAATACAATGAGCAGTTCTTC
j_call: TRBJ2-1
d_call: .
clone_size: .
v_call: TRBV4-3

cdr3_aa: CASMFSTYEQYF
cdr3_nt: TGTGCCAGCATGTTCAGTACCTACGAGCAGTACTTC
j_call: TRBJ2-7
d_call: .
clone_size: .
v_call: TRBV28

cdr3_aa: CASSPTGGGSIYEQYF
cdr3_nt: TGTGCCAGCAGCCCTACGGGAGGGGGAAGTATCTACGAGCAGTACTTC
j_call: TRBJ2-7
d_call: TRBD2
clone_size: .
v_call: TRBV11-3

cdr3_aa: CASSPTLRDRGTGELFF
cdr3_nt: TGTGCCAGCAGCCCTACACTCCGGGACAGGGGGACCGGGGAGCTGTTTTTT
j_call: TRBJ2-2
d_call: TRBD1
clone_size: .
v_call: TRBV7-3

cdr3_aa: CASSDIAGVGNEQFF
cdr3_nt: TGTGCCAGCAGCGACATAGCGGGAGTCGGGAATGAGCAGTTCTTC
j_call: TRBJ2-1
d_call: TRBD2
clone_size: .
v_call: TRBV28

cdr3_aa: CASSLGTGELFF
cdr3_nt: TGTGCCAGCAGCTTAGGCACCGGGGAGCTGTTTTTT
j_call: TRBJ2-2
d_call: .
clone_size: .
v_call: TRBV7-9

cdr3_aa: CASSSYSNQPQHF
cdr3_nt: TGTGCCAGCAGTTCTTATAGCAATCAGCCCCAGCATTTT
j_call: TRBJ1-5
d_call: .
clone_size: .
v_call: TRBV28

cdr3_aa: CASRTGIGYTF
cdr3_nt: TGTGCCAGTAGGACAGGGATTGGCTACACCTTC
j_call: TRBJ1-2
d_call: TRBD1
clone_size: few
v_call: TRBV19

cdr3_aa: CANLREQGPYEQYF
cdr3_nt: TGTGCCAACCTTCGGGAACAGGGACCATACGAGCAGTACTTC
j_call: TRBJ2-7
d_call: .
clone_size: .
v_call: TRBV2

cdr3_aa: CATSTSPGAHNEQFF
cdr3_nt: TGTGCCACCAGCACCTCTCCCGGTGCCCACAATGAGCAGTTCTTC
j_call: TRBJ2-1
d_call: .
clone_size: .
v_call: TRBV15

cdr3_aa: CASSFVGQGADEQFF
cdr3_nt: TGTGCCAGCAGTTTTGTCGGACAGGGGGCGGATGAGCAGTTCTTC
j_call: TRBJ2-1
d_call: TRBD1
clone_size: .
v_call: TRBV27